Below are 32 T cell receptor beta chains sequenced from a single sample in a study of T cell responses to AZD1222 COVID-19 vaccine. The protocol was immunoSEQ multiplex PCR, while the TCRdb copy is restricted to in-frame clones and leaves out a portion. The sample includes about 150,000 clones, 88% seen only once; the top ten take 2.5% to 4%. The sample here was peripheral blood, taken on day 0 of AZD1222 vaccination. Every receptor here comes from an adult in good health.

The gene calls are TRBV2 and TRBJ2-3; a weak D match, TRBD2 (6 bases). Germline assignment: CDR1 SNHLY and CDR2 FYNNEI. The CDR3 has 16 amino acids. With 0 bases removed from V and 0 bases from J, the gap between germline ends came to 10 bases. The CDR3 spells CASSEAGLSSTDTQYF. The CDR3 nucleotides are TGTGCCAGCAGTGAAGCGGGACTTTCCAGCACAGATACGCAGTATTTT. The whole variable domain, filled in from reference TRBV2 and TRBJ2-3, reads EPEVTQTPSHQVTQMGQEVILRCVPISNHLYFYWYRQILGQKVEFLVSFYNNEISEKSEIFDDQFSVERPDGSNFTLKIRSTKLEDSAMYFCASSEAGLSSTDTQYFGPGTRLTVL.

The chain couples TRBV5-4 to TRBJ2-5; 9 bases are a match to TRBD1. With 1 base clipped from V and 5 bases from J, the junction kept 6 bases outside the gene matches. Germline CDR1 SGHNT, CDR2 YYREEE (reference sequence). This CDR3 is built from 15 residues. CDR3 protein: CASSLLGQGTETQYF. The DNA of the CDR3 is TGTGCCAGCAGCTTGTTAGGACAGGGGACCGAGACCCAGTACTTC. The variable domain in full, with the rest retrieved from reference TRBV5-4 and TRBJ2-5, is ETGVTQSPTHLIKTRGQQVTLRCSSQSGHNTVSWYQQALGQGPQFIFQYYREEENGRGNFPPRFSGLQFPNYSSELNVNALELDDSALYLCASSLLGQGTETQYFGPGTRLLVL.

The chain has TRBV28 and TRBJ2-7, with TRBD2 matching over 13 bases. The length of the CDR3 is 14 residues. Trimming removed 5 bases from V and 7 bases from J; junction bases left unmatched: 5. CDR1 is MDHEN, CDR2 SYDVKM, per germline. The chain's CDR3 is CASSTSGGVLEQYF. For the CDR3, the DNA is TGTGCCAGCAGTACTAGCGGGGGGGTCCTTGAGCAGTACTTC. The full variable domain, completed using reference TRBV28 and TRBJ2-7, is DVKVTQSSRYLVKRTGEKVFLECVQDMDHENMFWYRQDPGLGLRLIYFSYDVKMKEKGDIPEGYSVSREKKERFSLILESASTNQTSMYLCASSTSGGVLEQYFGPGTRLTVT.

This sequence joins TRBV4-2 and TRBJ1-2; D remains ambiguous. Germline V gene lookup returns CDR1 LGHNA and CDR2 YNFKEQ. The V gene lost 0 bases and the J gene lost 4 bases, with 15 bases spanning the gap. This CDR3 is 16 amino acids long. As DNA, the CDR3 is TGTGCCAGCAGCCAAGATCAAGGACCGACGAGCTATGGCTACACCTTC. Protein product: CASSQDQGPTSYGYTF.

V usage is TRBV20-1 and J usage is TRBJ1-5; D perhaps matches TRBD1 (6 bases). V lost 3 bases to trimming and J lost 1 base, with 10 bases between them. This CDR3 is built from 14 residues. The germline gives CDR1 DFQATT, CDR2 SNEGSKA (reference sequence). CDR3 amino acids: CSASQGTSNQPQHF. The CDR3 coding sequence is TGCAGTGCTAGTCAGGGGACGAGCAATCAGCCCCAGCATTTT.

The chain joins TRBV7-2 to TRBJ2-1, with TRBD1 matching 7 bases. The CDR3 runs to 15 residues. With 5 bases clipped from V and 4 bases from J, the junction kept 8 bases outside the gene matches. The V gene's germline CDR1 is SGHTA and CDR2 FQGNSA. The DNA for the CDR3 is TGTGCCAGCAGCGCCTCCGGGACAGAGTACAATGAGCAGTTCTTC. This encodes CASSASGTEYNEQFF.

This CDR3 reads CASTPDWSSYEQYF. For the CDR3, the DNA is TGTGCCAGCACCCCGGACTGGAGCTCCTACGAGCAGTACTTC. The chain is built from TRBV7-2 and TRBJ2-7; D may be TRBD2 (5 bases). The CDR3 runs to 14 residues. CDR1 and CDR2 (germline): SGHTA, FQGNSA. V was cut by 7 bases and J by 0 bases, with 13 bases left in between.

This rearrangement joins TRBV7-2 to TRBJ1-5, with 10 bases fitting TRBD1. Unmatched junction bases numbered 8, after V lost 5 bases and J lost 7 bases. Per the germline V gene, CDR1 is SGHTA and CDR2 is FQGNSA. This CDR3 is built from 15 residues. The CDR3 reads CASSKTGGEIQPQHF. CDR3 nucleotides: TGTGCCAGCAGCAAGACAGGGGGCGAAATACAGCCCCAGCATTTT.

The V and J genes are TRBV11-2 and TRBJ1-6, with TRBD1 as a possible D gene (5 bases). Germline CDR1 and CDR2: SGHAT and FQNNGV. The CDR3 runs 14 residues. Trimming pared 5 bases from V and 11 bases from J, leaving 16 bases between. The CDR3 nucleotides are TGTGCCAGCAGCCCATCGGGACTAAGGACACCCCTCCACTTT. It yields the protein CASSPSGLRTPLHF.

The chain links TRBV14 to TRBJ1-3; TRBD1 matches at 7 bases. The CDR3 length is 14 residues. In germline, CDR1 is SGHDN, CDR2 FVKESK. The V segment lost 6 bases and the J segment 0 bases; nucleotides outside the gene matches: 2. CDR3 coding DNA: TGTGCCAGCAGGGGACAGACCTCTGGAAACACCATATATTTT. Its translation: CASRGQTSGNTIYF.

This clone was seen more than once but under ten times. The CDR3 DNA sequence: TGTGCCAGCAGTGAATTGGTTAGCGGGGCCACTGAAGCTTTCTTT. Its translation is CASSELVSGATEAFF. The chain recombines TRBV6-1 with TRBJ1-1, with D maybe TRBD1 (5 bases). The CDR3 spans 15 residues. V lost 2 bases and J lost 4, with 14 bases in between. CDR1 and CDR2 from the germline V gene are MNHNS and SASEGT.

The rearrangement links TRBV7-4 to TRBJ1-4, with D unclear. This CDR3 contains 15 residues. Germline V gene sequence: CDR1 SGHVT, CDR2 SQSDAQ. V lost 2 bases and J 5 bases, leaving 12 bases between the germline ends. CDR3 nucleotides: TGTGCCAGCAGCTTATTTGGAGCGGCAAATGAAAAACTGTTTTTT. Amino acids: CASSLFGAANEKLFF.

The table lists this clone with a count of one. A clone one base away is much larger, so this may be a read error. The chain has TRBV2 and TRBJ1-1, with D perhaps TRBD1 (5 bases). The CDR3 is made up of 13 amino acids. In germline, CDR1 is SNHLY, CDR2 FYNNEI. Trimming took 6 bases from V and 0 from J, leaving 8 bases between them. CDR3 DNA sequence: TGTGCCAGCAGCGTAGGGGTGAACACTGAAGCTTTCTTT. Translation gives CASSVGVNTEAFF.

J is TRBJ2-1 and V is TRBV7-2; the D gene could be TRBD1 or TRBD2 (5 bases each). This CDR3 comprises 15 residues. Trimming removed 6 bases at V and 3 bases at J, with 15 bases between. Germline loops: CDR1 SGHTA, CDR2 FQGNSA. The CDR3: CASSRGAGNYNEQFF. For the CDR3, the DNA is TGTGCCAGCAGTAGGGGAGCTGGTAACTACAATGAGCAGTTCTTC.

The chain employs TRBV10-3 and TRBJ2-7, with D unclear. CDR3 length: 11 amino acids. Trimming removed 3 bases from V and 2 bases from J, with 2 bases in between. Germline V gives CDR1 ENHRY, CDR2 SYGVKD. The CDR3 nucleotides are TGTGCCATCAGTGATGCCTACGAGCAGTACTTC. Translated: CAISDAYEQYF.

The rearrangement links TRBV18 to TRBJ1-2; the D is unclear. The CDR3 consists of 14 residues. Per germline, CDR1 KGHSH and CDR2 LQKENI. V lost 2 bases to trimming and J lost 2 bases, with 9 bases between them. The CDR3 reads CASSPNSANYGYTF. CDR3 bases: TGTGCCAGCTCACCAAATTCAGCCAACTATGGCTACACCTTC.

The chain links TRBV9 to TRBJ2-3; D unresolved. Germline CDR1 SGDLS, CDR2 YYNGEE. V dropped 0 bases and J dropped 6 bases, with 8 bases sitting between them. The CDR3 covers 13 residues. The CDR3 region is CASSVGSSDTQYF. CDR3 DNA sequence: TGTGCCAGCAGCGTAGGGTCGAGCGATACGCAGTATTTT.

V gene TRBV27 combines with J gene TRBJ1-6, with TRBD1 as a possible D gene (6 bases). Trimming left V 6 bases short and J 7 bases short, with 19 bases between. The CDR3 contains 16 residues. The germline CDR1 and CDR2 sequences are MNHEY and SMNVEV (reference sequence). As DNA, the CDR3 is TGTGCCAGCAGCCAAAGATGGGGGCAGATCAATTCACCCCTCCACTTT. Its translation is CASSQRWGQINSPLHF.

Here the CDR3 reads CASSRSLQGGNTEAFF. The CDR3 coding sequence is TGTGCCAGCAGTCGCTCCTTACAGGGTGGAAACACTGAAGCTTTCTTT. The chain has TRBV6-2 or TRBV6-3 and TRBJ1-1; TRBD1 might be the D (6 bases). V was pared by 5 bases and J by 2 bases, with 18 bases between. This CDR3 has 16 amino acids. The germline V gene encodes CDR1 MNHEY and CDR2 SVGEGT.

The CDR3 DNA sequence: TGTGCCAGTAGAACCAGGACAGATAATTCACCCCTCCACTTT. Translated, it gives CASRTRTDNSPLHF. This chain joins TRBV19 and TRBJ1-6, with D maybe TRBD1 (6 bases). V was trimmed by 6 bases and J by 5 bases, leaving 11 bases between them. CDR1 and CDR2 from the germline V gene are LNHDA and SQIVND (reference sequence). CDR3 length: 14 residues.

This chain uses TRBV5-6 with TRBJ1-5; D not resolved. Trimming shortened V by 0 bases and J by 1 base, and 11 bases separated the two germline ends. The length of the CDR3 is 16 residues. Germline V CDR1 and CDR2: SGHDT, YYEEEE. The CDR3 sequence: CASSLGPSLSNQPQHF. For the CDR3, the DNA is TGTGCCAGCAGCTTGGGACCGTCGCTGAGCAATCAGCCCCAGCATTTT.

This clone was seen just once. The rearrangement uses TRBV18 and TRBJ1-1; TRBD1 matches 7 bases. The length of the CDR3 is 16 residues. The V and J ends lost 0 bases and 4 bases, in that order; junction bases with no gene match: 8. CDR1 and CDR2 from the germline V gene are KGHSH and LQKENI. CDR3 residues: CASSPPSAGGGTEAFF. The DNA for the CDR3 is TGTGCCAGCTCACCACCTTCGGCAGGGGGAGGCACTGAAGCTTTCTTT.

With respect to this clone: This sample includes further DNA sequences coding for the same CDR3. The genes are TRBV12-3 or TRBV12-4 and TRBJ1-1; D gene uncertain. V gave up 3 bases and J gave up 4 bases, with 3 bases separating them. The CDR3 runs to 11 residues. CDR3 DNA: TGTGCCAGCAGTTTTCTCACTGAAGCTTTCTTT. The encoded protein is CASSFLTEAFF.

The V and J genes are TRBV6-1 and TRBJ2-1; D might be TRBD1 (6 bases). The CDR3 extends over 18 amino acids. The V and J ends lost 2 bases and 0 bases respectively, with 17 bases between them. Germline lookup yields CDR1 MNHNS and CDR2 SASEGT. In DNA form, the CDR3 reads TGTGCCAGCAGTGAAATTTCGCAGACAGGCCACTCCTACAATGAGCAGTTCTTC. Translation gives CASSEISQTGHSYNEQFF.

The chain is built from TRBV10-3 and TRBJ1-1; 7 positions agree with TRBD1. The CDR3 runs to 13 residues. V lost 6 bases, J lost 1 base, and 2 bases stayed unmatched. Germline lookup yields CDR1 ENHRY and CDR2 SYGVKD. The CDR3 DNA sequence: TGTGCCATCAGGGCAGGGGGGAACACTGAAGCTTTCTTT. This encodes CAIRAGGNTEAFF.

This rearrangement joins TRBV7-2 to TRBJ2-7; a possible D gene is TRBD1 (5 bases). The CDR3 consists of 15 residues. Trimming stripped 2 bases from V and 0 bases from J, with 11 bases between. Germline V lookup: CDR1 SGHTA, CDR2 FQGNSA. The DNA for the CDR3 is TGTGCCAGCAGCTTATATGCGGACAACTCCTACGAGCAGTACTTC. Its translation: CASSLYADNSYEQYF.

The V gene is TRBV3-1 (or the pseudogene TRBV3-2), the J gene TRBJ1-1; D is unresolved. The CDR3 length is 13 residues. Trimming stripped 4 bases from V and 7 bases from J, with 13 bases between. Germline loops: CDR1 LGHDT, CDR2 YNNKEL (reference sequence). The CDR3 sequence is CASSPSPDGEAFF. In nucleotides, the CDR3 is TGTGCCAGCAGCCCCTCTCCTGACGGTGAAGCTTTCTTT.

V is TRBV5-1 and J is TRBJ1-1, with D uncertain. V was trimmed by 0 bases and J by 7 bases, leaving 10 bases between them. Germline loops: CDR1 SGHRS, CDR2 YFSETQ. The CDR3 totals 13 residues. The CDR3 DNA reads as TGCGCCAGCAGCTTGGAGGCAATCGGTGAAGCTTTCTTT. Protein: CASSLEAIGEAFF.

The chain uses TRBV19 and TRBJ2-1; D remains unclear. Trimming removed 7 bases at V and 6 bases at J, with 19 bases between. The CDR3 is made up of 15 amino acids. Germline loops: CDR1 LNHDA, CDR2 SQIVND (reference sequence). The CDR3 loop is CASTQSVGYCNEQFF. As DNA, the CDR3 is TGTGCCAGTACTCAATCCGTGGGGTACTGCAATGAGCAGTTCTTC.

This clone is a singleton in its sample. The V call is TRBV14, the J call TRBJ2-7; D assignment may be TRBD1 or TRBD2 (5 bases each). The CDR3 is 14 amino acids. V lost 4 bases and J 2 bases, leaving 12 bases between the germline ends. Germline lookup yields CDR1 SGHDN and CDR2 FVKESK. This chain's CDR3 is CASSRNRGPYEQYF. The CDR3 DNA is TGTGCCAGCAGCCGGAACCGGGGCCCCTACGAGCAGTACTTC.

The chain combines TRBV7-2 with TRBJ2-7, with no clear D. The CDR3 consists of 13 residues. Germline V gene sequence: CDR1 SGHTA, CDR2 FQGNSA. Trimming removed 1 base from V and 3 bases from J, with 7 bases in between. The DNA for the CDR3 is TGTGCCAGCAGCTTAGGGGATTACTACGAGCAGTACTTC. This translates into CASSLGDYYEQYF.

The chain carries TRBV6-5 and TRBJ1-4; D might be TRBD1 (5 bases). Germline CDR1 and CDR2: MNHEY and SVGAGI. Trimming pared 7 bases from V and 4 bases from J, leaving 13 bases between. This CDR3 region has 14 residues. The CDR3 sequence is CASTVDSFNEKLFF. The DNA of the CDR3 is TGTGCCAGCACTGTCGACAGCTTTAATGAAAAACTGTTTTTT.